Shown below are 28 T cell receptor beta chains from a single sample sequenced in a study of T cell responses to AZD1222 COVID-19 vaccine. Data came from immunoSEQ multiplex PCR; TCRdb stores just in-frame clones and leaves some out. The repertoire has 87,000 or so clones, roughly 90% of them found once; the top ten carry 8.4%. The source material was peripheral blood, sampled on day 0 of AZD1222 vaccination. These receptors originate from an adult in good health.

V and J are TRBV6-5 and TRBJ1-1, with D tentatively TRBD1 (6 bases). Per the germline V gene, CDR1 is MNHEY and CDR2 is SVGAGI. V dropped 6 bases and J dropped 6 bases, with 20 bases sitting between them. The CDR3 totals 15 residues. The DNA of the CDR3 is TGTGCCAGCAGGGACCTTACAGGGAGGGATCCTGAAGCTTTCTTT. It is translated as CASRDLTGRDPEAFF.

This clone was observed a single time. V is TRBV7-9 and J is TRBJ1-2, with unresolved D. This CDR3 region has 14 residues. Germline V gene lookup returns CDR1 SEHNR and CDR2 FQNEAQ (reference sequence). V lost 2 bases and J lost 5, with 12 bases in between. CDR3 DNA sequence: TGTGCCAGCAGCTTATCAGCGGTACTGTATGGCTACACCTTC. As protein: CASSLSAVLYGYTF. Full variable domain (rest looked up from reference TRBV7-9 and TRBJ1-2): DTGVSQNPRHKITKRGQNVTFRCDPISEHNRLYWYRQTLGQGPEFLTYFQNEAQLEKSRLLSDRFSAERPKGSFSTLEIQRTEQGDSAMYLCASSLSAVLYGYTFGSGTRLTVV.

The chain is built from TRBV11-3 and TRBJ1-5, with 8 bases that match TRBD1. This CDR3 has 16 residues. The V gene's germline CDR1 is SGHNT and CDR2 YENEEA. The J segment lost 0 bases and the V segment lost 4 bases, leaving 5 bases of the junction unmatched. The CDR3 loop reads CASSSGTGYSNQPQHF. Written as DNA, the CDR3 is TGTGCCAGCAGCTCCGGGACAGGTTATAGCAATCAGCCCCAGCATTTT.

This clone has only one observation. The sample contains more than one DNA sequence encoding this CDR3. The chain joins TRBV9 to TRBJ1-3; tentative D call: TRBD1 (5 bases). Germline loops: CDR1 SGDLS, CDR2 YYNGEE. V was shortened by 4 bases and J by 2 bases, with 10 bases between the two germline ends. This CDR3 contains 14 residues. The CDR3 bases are TGTGCCAGCAGCCCGGGGCAGGCTGGAAACACCATATATTTT. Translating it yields CASSPGQAGNTIYF.

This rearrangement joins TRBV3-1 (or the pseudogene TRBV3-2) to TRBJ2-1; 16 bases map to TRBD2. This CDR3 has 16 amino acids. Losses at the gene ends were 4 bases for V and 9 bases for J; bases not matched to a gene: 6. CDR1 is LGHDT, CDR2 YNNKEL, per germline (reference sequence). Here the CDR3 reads CASSPGLAGGPVEQFF. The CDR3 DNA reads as TGTGCCAGCAGCCCGGGACTAGCGGGGGGGCCGGTTGAGCAGTTCTTC.

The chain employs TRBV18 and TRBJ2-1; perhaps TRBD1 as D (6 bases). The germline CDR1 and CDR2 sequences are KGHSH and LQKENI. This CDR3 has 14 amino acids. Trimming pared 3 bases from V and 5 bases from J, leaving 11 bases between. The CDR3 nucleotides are TGTGCCAGCTCACCCACAGGGTCCCACAATGAGCAGTTCTTC. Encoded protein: CASSPTGSHNEQFF.

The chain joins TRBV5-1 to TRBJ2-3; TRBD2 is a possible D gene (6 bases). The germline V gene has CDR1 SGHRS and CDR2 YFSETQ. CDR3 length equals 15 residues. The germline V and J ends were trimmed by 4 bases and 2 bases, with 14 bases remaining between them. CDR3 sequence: CASSARETLTDTQYF. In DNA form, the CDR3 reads TGCGCCAGCAGCGCTCGGGAGACACTCACAGATACGCAGTATTTT.

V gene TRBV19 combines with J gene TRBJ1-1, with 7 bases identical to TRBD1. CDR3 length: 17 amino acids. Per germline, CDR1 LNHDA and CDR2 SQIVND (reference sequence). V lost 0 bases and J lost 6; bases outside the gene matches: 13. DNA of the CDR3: TGTGCCAGTAGTATAGATTCGGGGGACAGCCCCATTGCTGAAGCTTTCTTT. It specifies CASSIDSGDSPIAEAFF.

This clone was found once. The CDR3 coding sequence is TGTGCCAGCAGCTTAGCGGGACTGTATAATTCACCCCTCCACTTT. Translating it yields CASSLAGLYNSPLHF. The rearrangement links TRBV7-8 to TRBJ1-6, with D tentatively TRBD1 (5 bases). This CDR3 has 15 residues. CDR1 is SGHVS and CDR2 is FQNEAQ in the germline V gene. Trimming pared 0 bases from V and 4 bases from J, leaving 7 bases between.

The CDR3 DNA reads TGTGCCATCGGCGAGAGGGTTGGACTCTCTGGAAACACCATATATTTT. Amino acid sequence: CAIGERVGLSGNTIYF. This chain uses TRBV10-3 with TRBJ1-3; D is unresolved. The CDR3 runs 16 residues. The germline V and J ends were trimmed by 8 bases and 0 bases, with 17 bases remaining between them. CDR1 is ENHRY and CDR2 is SYGVKD in the germline V gene.

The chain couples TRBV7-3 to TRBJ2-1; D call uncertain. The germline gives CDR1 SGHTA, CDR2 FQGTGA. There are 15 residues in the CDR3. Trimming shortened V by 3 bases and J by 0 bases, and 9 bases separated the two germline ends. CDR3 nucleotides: TGTGCCAGCAGCTTGATGGACGGCTCCTACAATGAGCAGTTCTTC. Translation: CASSLMDGSYNEQFF.

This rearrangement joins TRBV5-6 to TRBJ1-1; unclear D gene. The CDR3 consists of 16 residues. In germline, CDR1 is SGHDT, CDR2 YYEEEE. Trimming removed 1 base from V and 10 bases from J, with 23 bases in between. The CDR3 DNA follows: TGTGCCAGCAGCTTGCCGAGCAGAAGCGGGAGCGTCGGAGCTTTCTTT. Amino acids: CASSLPSRSGSVGAFF.

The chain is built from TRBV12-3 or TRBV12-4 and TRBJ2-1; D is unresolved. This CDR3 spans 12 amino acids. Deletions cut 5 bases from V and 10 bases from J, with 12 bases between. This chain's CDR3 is CASSPRVGEQFF. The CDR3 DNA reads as TGTGCCAGCAGTCCTCGTGTGGGGGAGCAGTTCTTC.

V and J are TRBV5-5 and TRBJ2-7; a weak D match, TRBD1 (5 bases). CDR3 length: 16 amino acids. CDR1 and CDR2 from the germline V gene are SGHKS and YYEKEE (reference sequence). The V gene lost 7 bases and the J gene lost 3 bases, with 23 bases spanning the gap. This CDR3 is CASGGIPIRTLYEQYF. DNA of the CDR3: TGTGCCAGCGGCGGTATCCCGATAAGGACACTCTACGAGCAGTACTTC. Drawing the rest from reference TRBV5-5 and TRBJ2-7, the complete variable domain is DAGVTQSPTHLIKTRGQQVTLRCSPISGHKSVSWYQQVLGQGPQFIFQYYEKEERGRGNFPDRFSARQFPNYSSELNVNALLLGDSALYLCASGGIPIRTLYEQYFGPGTRLTVT.

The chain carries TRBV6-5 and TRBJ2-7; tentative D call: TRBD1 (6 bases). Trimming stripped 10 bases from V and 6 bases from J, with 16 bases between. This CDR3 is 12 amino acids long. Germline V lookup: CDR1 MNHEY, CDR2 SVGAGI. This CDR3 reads CAITRGPTEQYF. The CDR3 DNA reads TGTGCCATCACCAGGGGACCTACCGAGCAGTACTTC.

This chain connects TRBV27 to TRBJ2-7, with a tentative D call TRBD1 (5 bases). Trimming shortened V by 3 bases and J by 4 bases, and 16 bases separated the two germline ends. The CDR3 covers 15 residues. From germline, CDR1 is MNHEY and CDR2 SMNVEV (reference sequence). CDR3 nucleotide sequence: TGTGCCAGCAGTTTTGTCTCTGGGGCCGTTTACGAGCAGTACTTC. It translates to CASSFVSGAVYEQYF.

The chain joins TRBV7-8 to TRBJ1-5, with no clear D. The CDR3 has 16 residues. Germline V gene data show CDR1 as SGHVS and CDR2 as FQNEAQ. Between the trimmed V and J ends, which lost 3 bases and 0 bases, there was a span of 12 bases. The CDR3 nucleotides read TGTGCCAGCAGCTTTAGCAGGAGCATTAGCAATCAGCCCCAGCATTTT. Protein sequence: CASSFSRSISNQPQHF.

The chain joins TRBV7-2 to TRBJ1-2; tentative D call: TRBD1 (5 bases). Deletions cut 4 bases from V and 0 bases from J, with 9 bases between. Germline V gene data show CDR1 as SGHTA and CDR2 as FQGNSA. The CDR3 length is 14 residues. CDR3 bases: TGTGCCAGCAGCTACCAGGGCTCTAACTATGGCTACACCTTC. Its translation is CASSYQGSNYGYTF.

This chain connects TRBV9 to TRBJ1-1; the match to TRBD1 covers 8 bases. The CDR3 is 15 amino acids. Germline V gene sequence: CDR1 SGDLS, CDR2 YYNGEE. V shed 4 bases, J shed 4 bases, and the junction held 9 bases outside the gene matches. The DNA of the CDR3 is TGTGCCAGCAGCATCCAGGGGGCGCAGGGCACTGAAGCTTTCTTT. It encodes CASSIQGAQGTEAFF.

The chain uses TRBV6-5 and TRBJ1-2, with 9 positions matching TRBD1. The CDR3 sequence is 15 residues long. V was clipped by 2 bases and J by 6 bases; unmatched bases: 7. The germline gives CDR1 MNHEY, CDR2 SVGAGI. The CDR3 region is CASSYGDREMDGYTF. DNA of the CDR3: TGTGCCAGCAGTTACGGGGACAGGGAAATGGATGGCTACACCTTC.

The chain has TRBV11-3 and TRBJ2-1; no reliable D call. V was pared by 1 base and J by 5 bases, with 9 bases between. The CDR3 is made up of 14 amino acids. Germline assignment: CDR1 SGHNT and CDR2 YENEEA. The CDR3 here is CASSLAGDDNEQFF. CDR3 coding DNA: TGTGCCAGCAGCTTAGCTGGTGACGACAATGAGCAGTTCTTC.

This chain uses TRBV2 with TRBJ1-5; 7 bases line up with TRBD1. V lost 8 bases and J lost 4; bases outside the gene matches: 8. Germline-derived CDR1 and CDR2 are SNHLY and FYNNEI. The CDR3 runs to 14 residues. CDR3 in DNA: TGTGCCAGCGGGACAGAAAGGGGTAATCAGCCCCAGCATTTT. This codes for CASGTERGNQPQHF.

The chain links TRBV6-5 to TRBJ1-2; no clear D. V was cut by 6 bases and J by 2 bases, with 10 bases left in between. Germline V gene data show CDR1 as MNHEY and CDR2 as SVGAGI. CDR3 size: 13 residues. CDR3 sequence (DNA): TGTGCCAGCAGGACCGACGGGAACTATGGCTACACCTTC. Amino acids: CASRTDGNYGYTF.

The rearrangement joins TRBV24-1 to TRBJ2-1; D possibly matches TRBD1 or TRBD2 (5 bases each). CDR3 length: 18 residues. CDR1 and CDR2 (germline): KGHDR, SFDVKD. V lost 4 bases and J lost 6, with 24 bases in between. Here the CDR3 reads CATSEIQRWGSIGNEQFF. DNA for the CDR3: TGTGCCACCAGTGAAATACAGCGTTGGGGGAGTATAGGCAATGAGCAGTTCTTC.

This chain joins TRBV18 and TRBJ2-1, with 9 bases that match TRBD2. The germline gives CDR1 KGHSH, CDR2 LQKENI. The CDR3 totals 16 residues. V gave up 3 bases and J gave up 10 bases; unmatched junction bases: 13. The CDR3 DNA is TGTGCCAGCTCACCGGGGGCGGGGGGGCCATCCGGAGAGCAGTTCTTC. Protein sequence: CASSPGAGGPSGEQFF. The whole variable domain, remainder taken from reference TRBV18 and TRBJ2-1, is NAGVMQNPRHLVRRRGQEARLRCSPMKGHSHVYWYRQLPEEGLKFMVYLQKENIIDESGMPKERFSAEFPKEGPSILRIQQVVRGDSAAYFCASSPGAGGPSGEQFFGPGTRLTVL.

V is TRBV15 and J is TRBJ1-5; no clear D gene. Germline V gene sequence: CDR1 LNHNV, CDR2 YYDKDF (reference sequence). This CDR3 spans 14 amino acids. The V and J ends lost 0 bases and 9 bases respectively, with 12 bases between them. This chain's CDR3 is CATSRDRRGSPQHF. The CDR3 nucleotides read TGTGCCACCAGCAGAGATCGACGTGGGTCGCCCCAGCATTTT.

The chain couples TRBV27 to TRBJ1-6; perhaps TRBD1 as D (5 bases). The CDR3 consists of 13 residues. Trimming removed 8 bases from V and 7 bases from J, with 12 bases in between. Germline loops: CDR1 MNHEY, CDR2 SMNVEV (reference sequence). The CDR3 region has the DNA TGTGCCAGCTGGGAGAAGGGGAATTCACCCCTCCACTTT. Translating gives CASWEKGNSPLHF.

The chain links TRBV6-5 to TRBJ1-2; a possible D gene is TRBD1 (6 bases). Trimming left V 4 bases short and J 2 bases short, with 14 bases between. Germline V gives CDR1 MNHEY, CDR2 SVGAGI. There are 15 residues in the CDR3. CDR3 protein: CASSFQTTGNYGYTF. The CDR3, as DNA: TGTGCCAGCAGTTTCCAAACCACAGGGAACTATGGCTACACCTTC.